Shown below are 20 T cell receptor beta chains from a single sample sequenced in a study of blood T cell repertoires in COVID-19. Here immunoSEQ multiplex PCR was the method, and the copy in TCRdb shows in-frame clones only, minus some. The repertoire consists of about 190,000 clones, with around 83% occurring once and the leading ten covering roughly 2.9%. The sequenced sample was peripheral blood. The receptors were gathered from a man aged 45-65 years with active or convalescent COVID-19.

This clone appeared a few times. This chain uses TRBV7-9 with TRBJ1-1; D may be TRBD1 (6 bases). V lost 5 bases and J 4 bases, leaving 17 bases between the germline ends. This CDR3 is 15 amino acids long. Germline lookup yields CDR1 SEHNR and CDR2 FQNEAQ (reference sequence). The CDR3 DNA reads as TGTGCCAGCAGCGACCGCACAGGGATTAGCACTGAAGCTTTCTTT. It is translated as CASSDRTGISTEAFF.

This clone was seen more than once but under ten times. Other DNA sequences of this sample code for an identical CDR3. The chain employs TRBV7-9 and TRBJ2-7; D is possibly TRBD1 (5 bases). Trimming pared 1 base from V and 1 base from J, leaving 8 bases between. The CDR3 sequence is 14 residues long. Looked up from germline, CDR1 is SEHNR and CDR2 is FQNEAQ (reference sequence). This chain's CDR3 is CASSLGQPSYEQYF. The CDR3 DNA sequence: TGTGCCAGCAGCTTAGGACAGCCTTCCTACGAGCAGTACTTC. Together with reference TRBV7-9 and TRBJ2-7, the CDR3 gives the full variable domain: DTGVSQNPRHKITKRGQNVTFRCDPISEHNRLYWYRQTLGQGPEFLTYFQNEAQLEKSRLLSDRFSAERPKGSFSTLEIQRTEQGDSAMYLCASSLGQPSYEQYFGPGTRLTVT.

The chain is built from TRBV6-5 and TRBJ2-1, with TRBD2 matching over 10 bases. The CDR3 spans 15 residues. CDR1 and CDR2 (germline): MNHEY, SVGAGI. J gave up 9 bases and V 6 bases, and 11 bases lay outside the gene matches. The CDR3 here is CASSPIPGLAPEQFF. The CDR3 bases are TGTGCCAGCAGCCCGATCCCGGGACTAGCGCCTGAGCAGTTCTTC.

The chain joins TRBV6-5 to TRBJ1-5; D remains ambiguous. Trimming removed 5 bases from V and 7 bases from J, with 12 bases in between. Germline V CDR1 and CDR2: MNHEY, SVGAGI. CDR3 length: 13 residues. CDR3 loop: CASSRDKLQPQHF. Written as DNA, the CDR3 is TGTGCCAGCAGTCGCGACAAGCTCCAGCCCCAGCATTTT.

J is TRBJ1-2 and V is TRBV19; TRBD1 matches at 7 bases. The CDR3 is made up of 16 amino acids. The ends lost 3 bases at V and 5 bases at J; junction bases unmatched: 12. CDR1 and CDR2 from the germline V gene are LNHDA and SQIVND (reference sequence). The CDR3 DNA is TGTGCCAGTAGTATCTACCCCGGGACAGACCTTTATGGCTACACCTTC. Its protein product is CASSIYPGTDLYGYTF.

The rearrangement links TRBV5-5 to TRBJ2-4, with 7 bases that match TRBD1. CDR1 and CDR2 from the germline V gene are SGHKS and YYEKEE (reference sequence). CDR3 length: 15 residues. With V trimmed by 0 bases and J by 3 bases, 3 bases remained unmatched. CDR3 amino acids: CASSLGHRGKNIQYF. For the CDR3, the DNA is TGTGCCAGCAGCTTGGGGCACAGGGGCAAAAACATTCAGTACTTC.

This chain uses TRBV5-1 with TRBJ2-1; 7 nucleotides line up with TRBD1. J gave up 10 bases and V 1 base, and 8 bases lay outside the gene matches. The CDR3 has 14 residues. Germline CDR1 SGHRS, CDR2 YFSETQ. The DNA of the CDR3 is TGCGCCAGCAGCTTGTACAGGGGACGCGTAGAGCAGTTCTTC. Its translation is CASSLYRGRVEQFF.

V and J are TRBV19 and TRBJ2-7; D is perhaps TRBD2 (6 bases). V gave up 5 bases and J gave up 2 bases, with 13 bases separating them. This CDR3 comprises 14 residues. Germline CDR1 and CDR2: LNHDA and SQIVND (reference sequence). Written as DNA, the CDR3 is TGTGCCAGTAGTCCGCGGGAAGGGGCCTACGAGCAGTACTTC. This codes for CASSPREGAYEQYF.

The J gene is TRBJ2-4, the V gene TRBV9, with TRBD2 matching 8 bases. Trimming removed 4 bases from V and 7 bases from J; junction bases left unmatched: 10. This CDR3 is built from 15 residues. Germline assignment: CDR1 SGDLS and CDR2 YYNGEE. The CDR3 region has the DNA TGTGCCAGCAGCCCCCGGGAGGGGGGGGCGAACATTCAGTACTTC. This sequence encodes CASSPREGGANIQYF.

CDR3 DNA sequence: TGTGCCAGTAGTATAGCCCCCCCAGGGGAGAACGGCTACACCTTC. It encodes CASSIAPPGENGYTF. J is TRBJ1-2 and V is TRBV19; D possibly corresponds to TRBD1 (6 bases). The germline gives CDR1 LNHDA, CDR2 SQIVND (reference sequence). This CDR3 comprises 15 residues. Trimming stripped 1 base from V and 8 bases from J, with 17 bases between.

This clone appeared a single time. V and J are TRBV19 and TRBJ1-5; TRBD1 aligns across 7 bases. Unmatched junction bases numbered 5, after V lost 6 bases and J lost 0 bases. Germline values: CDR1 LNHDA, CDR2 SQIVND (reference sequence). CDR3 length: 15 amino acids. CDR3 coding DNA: TGTGCCAGTAGGCAAGACAGGGCTAGCAATCAGCCCCAGCATTTT. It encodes CASRQDRASNQPQHF. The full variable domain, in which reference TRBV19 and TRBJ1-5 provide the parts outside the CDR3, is DGGITQSPKYLFRKEGQNVTLSCEQNLNHDAMYWYRQDPGQGLRLIYYSQIVNDFQKGDIAEGYSVSREKKESFPLTVTSAQKNPTAFYLCASRQDRASNQPQHFGDGTRLSIL.

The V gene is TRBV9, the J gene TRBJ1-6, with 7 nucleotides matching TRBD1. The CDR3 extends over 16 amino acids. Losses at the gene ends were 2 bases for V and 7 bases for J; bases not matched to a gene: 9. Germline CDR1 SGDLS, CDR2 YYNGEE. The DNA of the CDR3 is TGTGCCAGCAGCGTGACAGGGAACCCTATCAATTCACCCCTCCACTTT. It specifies CASSVTGNPINSPLHF.

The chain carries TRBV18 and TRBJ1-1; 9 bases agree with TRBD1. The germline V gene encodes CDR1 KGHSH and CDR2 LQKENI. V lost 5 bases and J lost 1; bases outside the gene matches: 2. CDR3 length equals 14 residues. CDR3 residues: CASSGQGWNTEAFF. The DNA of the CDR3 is TGTGCCAGCTCAGGACAGGGGTGGAACACTGAAGCTTTCTTT.

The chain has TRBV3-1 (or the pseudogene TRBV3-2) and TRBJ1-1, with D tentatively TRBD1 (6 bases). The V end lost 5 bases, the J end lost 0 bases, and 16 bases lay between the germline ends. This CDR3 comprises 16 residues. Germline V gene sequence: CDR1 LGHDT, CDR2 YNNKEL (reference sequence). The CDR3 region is CASSTRTVRMNTEAFF. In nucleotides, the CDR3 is TGTGCCAGCAGCACACGGACAGTGCGCATGAACACTGAAGCTTTCTTT.

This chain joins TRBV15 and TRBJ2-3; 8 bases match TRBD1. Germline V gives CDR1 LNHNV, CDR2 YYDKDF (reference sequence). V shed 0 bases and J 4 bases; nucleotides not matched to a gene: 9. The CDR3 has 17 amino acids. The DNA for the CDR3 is TGTGCCACCAGCAGAGAAGGCAGGGGGCCAGGTGCAGATACGCAGTATTTT. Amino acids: CATSREGRGPGADTQYF.

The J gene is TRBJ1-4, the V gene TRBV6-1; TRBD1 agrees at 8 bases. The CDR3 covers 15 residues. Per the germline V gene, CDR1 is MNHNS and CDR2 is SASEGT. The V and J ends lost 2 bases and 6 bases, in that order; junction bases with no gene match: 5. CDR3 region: CASSETYRGDEKLFF. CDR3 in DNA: TGTGCCAGCAGTGAAACCTACAGGGGGGATGAAAAACTGTTTTTT.

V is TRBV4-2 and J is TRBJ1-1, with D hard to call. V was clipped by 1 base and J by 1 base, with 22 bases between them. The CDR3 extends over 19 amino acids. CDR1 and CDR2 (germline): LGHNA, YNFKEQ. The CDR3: CASSQARPSDIFPNTEAFF. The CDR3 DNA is TGTGCCAGCAGCCAAGCCAGGCCCTCGGATATTTTTCCGAACACTGAAGCTTTCTTT.

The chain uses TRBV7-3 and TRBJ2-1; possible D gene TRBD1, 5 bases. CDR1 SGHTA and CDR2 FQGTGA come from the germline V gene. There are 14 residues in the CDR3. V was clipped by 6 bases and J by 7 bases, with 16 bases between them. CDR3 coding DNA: TGTGCCAGCAGTCCCCAGGGTGGCGTTAATGAGCAGTTCTTC. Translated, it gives CASSPQGGVNEQFF. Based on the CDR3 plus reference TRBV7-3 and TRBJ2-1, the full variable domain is GAGVSQTPSNKVTEKGKYVELRCDPISGHTALYWYRQSLGQGPEFLIYFQGTGAADDSGLPNDRFFAVRPEGSVSTLKIQRTERGDSAVYLCASSPQGGVNEQFFGPGTRLTVL.

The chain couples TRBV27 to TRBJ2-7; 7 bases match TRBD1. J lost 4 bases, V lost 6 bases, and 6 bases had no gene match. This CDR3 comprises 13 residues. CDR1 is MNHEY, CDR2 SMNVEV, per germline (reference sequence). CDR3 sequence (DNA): TGTGCCAGCAGGGGACAGTACCGATACGAGCAGTACTTC. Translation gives CASRGQYRYEQYF.

CDR3 region: CATSRGQFLETQYF. The CDR3 nucleotides read TGTGCCACCAGCAGAGGACAGTTTTTAGAGACCCAGTACTTC. The chain joins TRBV15 to TRBJ2-5; D is perhaps TRBD1 (5 bases). Deletions cut 1 base from V and 4 bases from J, with 10 bases between. CDR1 and CDR2 from the germline V gene are LNHNV and YYDKDF (reference sequence). The CDR3 sequence is 14 residues long.